This T cell receptor (beta chain) was recovered during a study of HIV-infected patients and healthy controls. Each CDR3 protein gets one entry after TCRdb re-called the 5' RACE reads with MiXCR. The table has under 70,000 distinct CDR3 sequences, 15% to 20% seen once. In this sample, this clonotype turned up a few times. The V gene's germline CDR1 is SGHAT and CDR2 FQNNGV. The CDR3 covers 15 residues. Between the trimmed V and J ends, which lost 2 bases and 5 bases, there was a span of 12 bases. The rearrangement links TRBV11-2 to TRBJ2-2; D might be TRBD2 (5 bases). Sequences were obtained from CD4+ T cells from blood. The source of this sequence is a human donor in good health. The CDR3 spells CASSLIRSGTGELFF. The CDR3 DNA reads TGTGCCAGCAGCTTAATCCGTTCGGGGACCGGGGAGCTGTTTTTT.